The entry that follows covers one T cell receptor beta chain sequence. As yet, its antigen is unknown. This sample is drawn from a study of T cells after yellow fever vaccination. A single record per CDR3 protein comes from TCRdb applying MiXCR to the 5' RACE reads. Here the sample spans approximately 150,000 distinct CDR3 sequences, about a tenth being singletons. Whole-study findings and limits: Few clonotypes appeared in both CD4 and CD8 compartments. Contaminating bulk clonotypes could be abundant in FACS-sorted repertoires.

V was cut by 4 bases and J by 3 bases, with 13 bases left in between. Germline V gene data show CDR1 as SEHNR and CDR2 as FQNEAQ (reference sequence). This CDR3 region has 15 residues. The genes are TRBV7-9 and TRBJ1-5, with unresolved D. Here the sequenced sample was CD8+ T cells sorted from PBMCs, taken 45 days after the yellow fever booster vaccination. The receptor was isolated from a young man who received the YFV17D yellow fever vaccine. The DNA for the CDR3 is TGTGCCAGCAGCTCCGAATGGGATATCAATCAGCCCCAGCATTTT. This gives the protein CASSSEWDINQPQHF.